This T cell receptor beta chain emerged from a study of CD8+ T cells in alopecia areata. Investigators isolated RNA and reverse transcribed it into cDNA to act as the sequencing template. The protocol was immunoSEQ multiplex PCR, while the TCRdb copy is restricted to in-frame clones and leaves out a portion. The table has around 120,000 clones, 40% to 55% seen once. V shed 1 base and J 9 bases; nucleotides not matched to a gene: 6. The V gene's germline CDR1 is SQVTM and CDR2 ANQGSEA. The CDR3 loop spans 13 amino acids. The rearrangement links TRBV29-1 to TRBJ2-1, with TRBD1 matching 7 bases. Material for sequencing was NKG2D-low CD8+ T cells sorted from blood. The sequence derives from a human donor with alopecia areata. CDR3 nucleotides: TGCAGCGTTGAAGTCGTGGGACAGCTTGAGCAGTTCTTC. Amino acids: CSVEVVGQLEQFF.